This T cell receptor (beta chain) was sequenced during a study of control samples from healthy donors and cancer patients. CDR3 length: 18 amino acids. Germline V CDR1 and CDR2: MNHEY, SMNVEV (reference sequence). Between the trimmed V and J ends, which lost 5 bases and 7 bases, there was a span of 27 bases. Measured with immunoSEQ multiplex PCR; TCRdb has only the in-frame clones, and not every one. Among about 180,000 clones listed, roughly 90% were seen once. This sequence originates from a woman aged 45-60 years in good health. V is TRBV27 and J is TRBJ1-3, with a tentative D call TRBD1 (5 bases). Sequencing was carried out using blood. The CDR3 here is CASSTRTGARALVNTIYF. CDR3 DNA: TGTGCCAGCAGTACCCGGACTGGGGCAAGGGCCTTGGTGAACACCATATATTTT.